This entry lists 2 T cell receptor beta chains sequenced from one sample in a study of cytomegalovirus exposure and HLA in healthy donors. The study ran its PCR with 60 Vbeta and 13 Jbeta primers. The table came from immunoSEQ multiplex PCR; TCRdb's copy has only in-frame clones and leaves some out. This table lists roughly 60,000 clones. Material: PBMCs. The origin of the receptors is a male donor in good health and CMV-seronegative.

The chain carries TRBV5-4 and TRBJ2-5, with 14 bases fitting TRBD2. The last part of the DNA fits TRBJ2-7 better; the J call may be wrong. There are 17 residues in the CDR3. Germline CDR1 and CDR2: SGHNT and YYREEE (reference sequence). The CDR3 nucleotides are TGTGCCAGCAGCCCGGCCGGGACTAGCGGGGGAACCTACGAGCAGTACTTC. It specifies CASSPAGTSGGTYEQYF.

About this clone: A read error may produce the germline difference seen at one junction end. The rearrangement uses TRBV7-2 and TRBJ1-2, with 8 nucleotides matching TRBD1. This CDR3 has 12 amino acids. Per the germline V gene, CDR1 is SGHTA and CDR2 is FQGNSA. The CDR3, as DNA: TGTGCCAGCAGCTTCCTTGGACAGGGCCTATTCTTC. Its protein product is CASSFLGQGLFF.